Below are 15 T cell receptor beta chains sequenced from a single sample in a study of patients and donors after allogeneic stem cell transplantation. In TCRdb, the RT-PCR reads were re-called with MiXCR into one record per CDR3 protein. The table includes about a million distinct CDR3 sequences, approximately 18% detected once. Input material: blood, either unsorted or a sorted T cell fraction (not recorded which). The receptor set was obtained from a human donor who was either an allogeneic HSCT recipient or a stem cell or donor lymphocyte infusion donor (not recorded which). It is not recorded whose cells these are; they may come from a transplant donor.

Ten or more counts support this clonotype. The chain combines TRBV12-3 or TRBV12-4 with TRBJ2-7; D is perhaps TRBD1 (6 bases). V was cut by 6 bases and J by 6 bases, with 12 bases left in between. This CDR3 comprises 12 residues. The CDR3 spells CASRGDTGEQYF. The CDR3 nucleotides are TGTGCCAGCAGGGGGGACACAGGCGAGCAGTACTTC.

V gene TRBV6-5 combines with J gene TRBJ2-2; D is perhaps TRBD2 (6 bases). This CDR3 has 17 residues. Trimming took off 0 bases at V and 2 bases at J, with 13 bases between the two ends. Germline V lookup: CDR1 MNHEY, CDR2 SVGAGI. DNA for the CDR3: TGTGCCAGCAGTTACTCGGTTCTAGCGCAAAACACCGGGGAGCTGTTTTTT. This encodes CASSYSVLAQNTGELFF.

The chain has TRBV3-1 and TRBJ2-5; TRBD2 agrees at 9 bases. Trimming took 2 bases from V and 7 from J; bases not matched to a gene: 5. Germline V gene lookup returns CDR1 LGHDT and CDR2 YNNKEL (reference sequence). This CDR3 comprises 14 residues. The CDR3 spells CASSQLEAGGTQYF. CDR3 bases: TGTGCCAGCAGCCAATTAGAAGCGGGGGGGACCCAGTACTTC.

This clonotype was detected ten times or more. J is TRBJ1-4 and V is TRBV5-6; D might be TRBD1 (5 bases). V was shortened by 4 bases and J by 6 bases, with 16 bases between the two germline ends. The CDR3 sequence is 15 residues long. CDR1 SGHDT and CDR2 YYEEEE come from the germline V gene. CDR3 region: CASSGSRGHDEKLFF. CDR3 nucleotides: TGTGCCAGCAGCGGATCCCGGGGCCACGATGAAAAACTGTTTTTT.

The V gene is TRBV20-1, the J gene TRBJ1-5; D remains unclear. The CDR3 has 13 amino acids. Trimming removed 2 bases from V and 7 bases from J, with 12 bases in between. Germline V lookup: CDR1 DFQATT, CDR2 SNEGSKA (reference sequence). The CDR3 loop is CSARLGFWQPQHF. CDR3 coding DNA: TGCAGTGCTAGATTGGGGTTTTGGCAGCCCCAGCATTTT.

This clonotype was detected only a few times. J is TRBJ2-5 and V is TRBV7-9; D gene unclear. The V end was cut by 2 bases, the J end by 3 bases, with 10 bases between. Germline CDR1 and CDR2: SEHNR and FQNEAQ (reference sequence). The CDR3 has 14 amino acids. CDR3 protein: CASSLSLTKETQYF. The CDR3 DNA is TGTGCCAGCAGCTTAAGCCTTACTAAAGAGACCCAGTACTTC.

This clonotype was seen ten or more times. The junction shows a germline mismatch at one end, possibly a read error. The chain joins TRBV5-1 to TRBJ2-1; D remains ambiguous. The CDR3 runs 12 residues. Germline-derived CDR1 and CDR2 are SGHRS and YFSETQ. The CDR3, as DNA: TGTGCCAGCAGTTTAGCTGGGGATGAGCAGTTCTTC. Its translation: CASSLAGDEQFF. The entire variable domain, with the rest obtained from reference TRBV5-1 and TRBJ2-1, is as follows: KAGVTQTPRYLIKTRGQQVTLSCSPISGHRSVSWYQQTPGQGLQFLFEYFSETQRNKGNFPGRFSGRQFSNSRSEMNVSTLELGDSALYLCASSLAGDEQFFGPGTRLTVL.

The chain carries TRBV5-6 and TRBJ2-7; tentatively, D is TRBD2 (5 bases). CDR1 and CDR2 (germline): SGHDT, YYEEEE. CDR3 length: 14 residues. Between the trimmed V and J ends, which lost 1 base and 7 bases, there was a span of 15 bases. CDR3 region: CASSLSAGPGEQYF. CDR3 sequence (DNA): TGTGCCAGCAGCTTGTCGGCGGGCCCGGGGGAGCAGTACTTC.

This chain links TRBV3-1 with TRBJ1-1, with 10 bases fitting TRBD1. The germline gives CDR1 LGHDT, CDR2 YNNKEL (reference sequence). Losses at the gene ends were 4 bases for V and 6 bases for J; bases not matched to a gene: 8. This CDR3 has 15 residues. In DNA form, the CDR3 reads TGTGCCAGCAGCCCTACCCGACAGGGGGCCTCTGAAGCTTTCTTT. Amino acid sequence: CASSPTRQGASEAFF.

In this sample, this clonotype turned up a few times. The chain uses TRBV2 and TRBJ1-2; D possibly corresponds to TRBD1 (6 bases). The CDR3 contains 16 residues. V gave up 2 bases and J gave up 8 bases, with 21 bases separating them. Germline-derived CDR1 and CDR2 are SNHLY and FYNNEI. CDR3 DNA sequence: TGTGCCAGCAGTGAACCTAGAACAGGGTACGATACGGGCTACACCTTC. Protein: CASSEPRTGYDTGYTF.

This chain links TRBV25-1 with TRBJ1-2; 8 bases match TRBD1. The J segment lost 3 bases and the V segment lost 2 bases, leaving 5 bases of the junction unmatched. CDR1 and CDR2 from the germline V gene are MGHDK and SYGVNS. CDR3 size: 15 residues. CDR3 sequence (DNA): TGTGCCAGCAGTGAAACAACAGGGGGGTACTATGGCTACACCTTC. It is translated as CASSETTGGYYGYTF.

V and J are TRBV24-1 and TRBJ2-3, with a tentative D call TRBD2 (7 bases). This CDR3 is built from 16 residues. Germline V gene lookup returns CDR1 KGHDR and CDR2 SFDVKD. Deletions cut 10 bases from V and 0 bases from J, with 19 bases between. The CDR3 region is CATCDLRGASTDTQYF. DNA of the CDR3: TGTGCCACGTGTGACCTCCGGGGGGCTAGCACAGATACGCAGTATTTT.

This clonotype has only a few counts. V gene TRBV24-1 combines with J gene TRBJ1-5; TRBD1 aligns across 9 bases. Germline V lookup: CDR1 KGHDR, CDR2 SFDVKD. This CDR3 is 16 amino acids long. V was pared by 5 bases and J by 4 bases, with 8 bases of the junction left unmatched. The DNA of the CDR3 is TGTGCCACCAGTGGTAGAACAGGGGGCCCGAATCAGCCCCAGCATTTT. It translates to CATSGRTGGPNQPQHF.

DNA of the CDR3: TGCAGTGCTAGAAATCCGGGTCCCTTAGCCAAAAACATTCAGTACTTC. Residues: CSARNPGPLAKNIQYF. V usage is TRBV20-1 and J usage is TRBJ2-4, with D unresolved. Trimming removed 2 bases at V and 0 bases at J, with 14 bases between. CDR1 is DFQATT and CDR2 is SNEGSKA in the germline V gene (reference sequence). The length of the CDR3 is 16 residues.

This clonotype was observed at least ten times. The chain links TRBV3-1 to TRBJ2-5; TRBD2 agrees at 8 bases. Germline V gives CDR1 LGHDT, CDR2 YNNKEL (reference sequence). The CDR3 runs 16 residues. Trimming at V came to 1 base and at J to 6 bases, leaving 10 bases not matched to a gene. Here the CDR3 reads CASSQGDERERQTQYF. DNA for the CDR3: TGTGCCAGCAGCCAAGGGGACGAGCGGGAGAGGCAGACCCAGTACTTC.